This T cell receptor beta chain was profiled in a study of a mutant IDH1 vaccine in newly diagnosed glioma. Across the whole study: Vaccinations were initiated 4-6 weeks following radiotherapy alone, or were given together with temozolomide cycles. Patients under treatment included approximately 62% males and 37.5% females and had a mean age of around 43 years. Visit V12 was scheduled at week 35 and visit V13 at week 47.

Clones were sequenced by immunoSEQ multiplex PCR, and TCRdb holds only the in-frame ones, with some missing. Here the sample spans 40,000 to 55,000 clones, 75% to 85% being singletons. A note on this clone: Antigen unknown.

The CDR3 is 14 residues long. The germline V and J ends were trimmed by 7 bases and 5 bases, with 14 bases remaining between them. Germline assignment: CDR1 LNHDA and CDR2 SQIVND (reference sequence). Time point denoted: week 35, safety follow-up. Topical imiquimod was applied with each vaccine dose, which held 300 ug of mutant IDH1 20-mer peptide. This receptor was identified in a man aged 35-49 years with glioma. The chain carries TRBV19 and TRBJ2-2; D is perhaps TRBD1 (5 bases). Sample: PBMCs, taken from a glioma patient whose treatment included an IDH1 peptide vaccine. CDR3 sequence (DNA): TGTGCCAGTACGGTGCAGGGAAGAACCGGGGAGCTGTTTTTT. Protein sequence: CASTVQGRTGELFF.